These 21 T cell receptor beta chains were sequenced from one sample in a study of T cell clonality in common variable immunodeficiency. Assay used: immunoSEQ multiplex PCR; TCRdb lists only in-frame clones, some missing. The profile covers 75,000 to 85,000 clones, none occurring a single time. The source material was peripheral blood mononuclear cells. These TCRs come from a person aged 18-70 years in good health.

Ten or more counts support this clone. The CDR3 end lies 3 residues beyond the end of the read and is filled in from the germline J gene. The chain combines TRBV30 with TRBJ2-2, with a tentative D call TRBD2 (6 bases). Per germline, CDR1 GTSNPN and CDR2 SVGIG (reference sequence). Trimming shortened V by 1 base and J by 3 bases, and 12 bases separated the two germline ends. The CDR3 sequence is 15 residues long. This chain's CDR3 is CAWSGWRGYTGELFF. The DNA read from the CDR3 is TGTGCCTGGAGTGGTTGGCGGGGATACACCGGGGAG. The complete variable domain, with remaining parts taken from reference TRBV30 and TRBJ2-2, reads SQTIHQWPATLVQPVGSPLSLECTVEGTSNPNLYWYRQAAGRGLQLLFYSVGIGQISSEVPQNLSASRPQDRQFILSSKKLLLSDSGFYLCAWSGWRGYTGELFFGEGSRLTVL.

In its sample, this clone was seen many times. CDR3 bases read: TGCAGCGTTGTCACTCGGACTGAA. It encodes CSVVTRTE. The full CDR3 protein reads CSVVTRTEAFF. The gene calls are TRBV29-1 and TRBJ1-1; D ambiguous. The observed sequence ends 3 residues before the CDR3 terminus, with the missing tail filled in from the germline J gene. Germline CDR1 and CDR2: SQVTM and ANQGSEA. This CDR3 is built from 11 residues. V was cut by 4 bases and J by 5 bases, with 8 bases left in between.

This clone was detected ten times or more. The CDR3 end falls 3 residues outside the read, so it is completed with the germline J gene. This rearrangement joins TRBV20-1 to TRBJ2-1, with 7 bases aligning to TRBD1. The CDR3 is 12 amino acids. Trimming cost V 3 bases and J 8 bases; bases outside gene matches: 4. Germline V gene lookup returns CDR1 DFQATT and CDR2 SNEGSKA (reference sequence). CDR3 in amino acids: CSASLGGDEQFF. CDR3 DNA (partial): TGCAGTGCTAGTCTAGGGGGCGATGAG.

The table lists this clone with many counts. The read comes to an end 3 residues before the CDR3 does, leaving the germline J gene to fill in the end. The V call is TRBV12-5, the J call TRBJ2-1; TRBD1 matches at 8 bases. Germline V gene data show CDR1 as LGHNT and CDR2 as FRNRAP. Trimming removed 0 bases from V and 0 bases from J; junction bases left unmatched: 4. The CDR3 contains 17 residues. The CDR3 sequence is CASGLVRQGISYNEQFF. Partial CDR3 DNA: TGTGCTAGTGGTTTGGTCCGACAGGGGATCTCCTACAATGAG.

This clone was picked up many times. The CDR3 end falls 3 residues outside the read, so it is completed with the germline J gene. This chain uses TRBV18 with TRBJ2-6, with unresolved D. Germline V gene data show CDR1 as KGHSH and CDR2 as LQKENI. V was shortened by 2 bases and J by 0 bases, with 5 bases between the two germline ends. This CDR3 contains 15 residues. CDR3 protein: CASSPTGSGANVLTF. The sequenced part of the CDR3 DNA is TGTGCCAGCTCACCAACCGGCTCTGGGGCCAACGTC.

This clone has ten or more counts. Coverage ceases 3 residues before the CDR3 finishes, and the germline J gene fills in the end. The V and J genes are TRBV30 and TRBJ2-1; no firm D call. The germline V and J ends were trimmed by 3 bases and 7 bases, with 7 bases remaining between them. The CDR3 runs 11 residues. The germline V gene encodes CDR1 GTSNPN and CDR2 SVGIG (reference sequence). Partial CDR3 DNA: TGTGCCTGGAGCTGGCCGAATGAG. This sequence encodes CAWSWPNE. The CDR3 in full is CAWSWPNEQFF.

This clone was recorded at least ten times. The CDR3 end is not reached by the read, which stops 3 residues before it; the germline J gene fills it in. The chain combines TRBV5-1 with TRBJ2-1, with TRBD2 matching 7 bases. Germline V gives CDR1 SGHRS, CDR2 YFSETQ. J gave up 0 bases and V 0 bases, and 0 bases lay outside the gene matches. There are 15 residues in the CDR3. The CDR3 sequence is CASSLGGSSYNEQFF. CDR3 DNA (partial): TGCGCCAGCAGCTTGGGCGGGAGCTCCTACAATGAG.

This clone was detected many times. The read falls 3 residues short of the CDR3 end, and the missing part is taken from the germline J gene. The chain uses TRBV28 and TRBJ2-1; 10 bases map to TRBD1. Germline V gene sequence: CDR1 MDHEN, CDR2 SYDVKM. The CDR3 is 14 amino acids. The ends lost 7 bases at V and 3 bases at J; junction bases unmatched: 3. This CDR3 reads CASTRTGGYNEQFF. The DNA read from the CDR3 is TGTGCCAGCACCCGGACAGGGGGCTACAATGAG. Filled out from reference TRBV28 and TRBJ2-1, the complete variable domain reads DVKVTQSSRYLVKRTGEKVFLECVQDMDHENMFWYRQDPGLGLRLIYFSYDVKMKEKGDIPEGYSVSREKKERFSLILESASTNQTSMYLCASTRTGGYNEQFFGPGTRLTVL.

This clone was seen at least ten times. The read gets to within 3 residues of the CDR3 end, and the germline J gene fills in the rest. The rearrangement joins TRBV5-4 to TRBJ2-2; D may be TRBD1 (5 bases). The V gene's germline CDR1 is SGHNT and CDR2 YYREEE (reference sequence). V dropped 1 base and J dropped 6 bases, with 13 bases sitting between them. The CDR3 covers 15 residues. The DNA read from the CDR3 is TGTGCCAGCAGCTTGCCAGGGAAGGGCGCCGGGGAG. Amino acids: CASSLPGKGAGE. The full CDR3 protein is CASSLPGKGAGELFF. The whole variable domain, filled in from reference TRBV5-4 and TRBJ2-2, reads ETGVTQSPTHLIKTRGQQVTLRCSSQSGHNTVSWYQQALGQGPQFIFQYYREEENGRGNFPPRFSGLQFPNYSSELNVNALELDDSALYLCASSLPGKGAGELFFGEGSRLTVL.

This clone was detected many times. The read stops 3 residues short of the end of the CDR3; the missing end is completed from the germline J gene. The chain is built from TRBV7-2 and TRBJ1-6; TRBD1 aligns across 9 bases. The CDR3 loop spans 15 amino acids. In germline, CDR1 is SGHTA, CDR2 FQGNSA. After removal of 4 bases from V and 7 bases from J, the junction contained 5 bases not matched to a gene. The part of the CDR3 DNA that was read is TGTGCCAGCAGCTCACAGGGGGCGGCGAATTCACCC. Its protein product is CASSSQGAANSP. The whole CDR3 reads CASSSQGAANSPLHF.

This clone has ten or more counts. Read data end 3 residues before the CDR3 end; the end is taken from the germline J gene. This sequence joins TRBV3-1 (or the pseudogene TRBV3-2) and TRBJ2-1; 8 bases are a match to TRBD2. The germline V gene has CDR1 LGHDT and CDR2 YNNKEL (reference sequence). The CDR3 spans 15 residues. Trimming took 1 base from V and 8 from J; bases not matched to a gene: 7. The CDR3 region is CASSQGEREMYEQFF. Incomplete CDR3 DNA: TGTGCCAGCAGCCAAGGGGAGCGGGAGATGTATGAG.

This clone has a count of ten or more. The CDR3 extends 3 residues past the end of the read, so its final part is completed from the germline J gene. This chain links TRBV20-1 with TRBJ2-3; D is perhaps TRBD1 (6 bases). V was shortened by 3 bases and J by 1 base, with 11 bases between the two germline ends. Per germline, CDR1 DFQATT and CDR2 SNEGSKA (reference sequence). The CDR3 covers 14 residues. The CDR3 bases that were read are TGCAGTGCTAGTGAGGGGGTACGCACAGATACG. Protein product: CSASEGVRTDT. In full, the CDR3 is CSASEGVRTDTQYF.

This clone has ten or more counts. The read terminates 3 residues ahead of where the CDR3 ends, so the germline J gene completes it. This sequence joins TRBV30 and TRBJ1-5; D is ambiguous. Germline V CDR1 and CDR2: GTSNPN, SVGIG (reference sequence). V lost 1 base and J 1 base, leaving 5 bases between the germline ends. The CDR3 is made up of 13 amino acids. Partial CDR3 DNA: TGTGCCTGGAGTGAACGGAGCAATCAGCCC. Its protein product is CAWSERSNQP. From start to end, the CDR3 is CAWSERSNQPQHF. The whole variable domain, remainder taken from reference TRBV30 and TRBJ1-5, is SQTIHQWPATLVQPVGSPLSLECTVEGTSNPNLYWYRQAAGRGLQLLFYSVGIGQISSEVPQNLSASRPQDRQFILSSKKLLLSDSGFYLCAWSERSNQPQHFGDGTRLSIL.

In this sample, this clone turned up many times. The CDR3 is cut off 3 residues early in the read; its end comes from the germline J gene. V gene TRBV7-9 combines with J gene TRBJ1-1; D gene uncertain. Trimming shortened V by 0 bases and J by 0 bases, and 8 bases separated the two germline ends. Germline values: CDR1 SEHNR, CDR2 FQNEAQ (reference sequence). This CDR3 is 15 amino acids long. This CDR3 reads CASSLAPVLNTEAFF. The part of the CDR3 DNA that was read is TGTGCCAGCAGCTTAGCACCGGTACTGAACACTGAA. Supplemented by reference TRBV7-9 and TRBJ1-1, the full variable domain reads DTGVSQNPRHKITKRGQNVTFRCDPISEHNRLYWYRQTLGQGPEFLTYFQNEAQLEKSRLLSDRFSAERPKGSFSTLEIQRTEQGDSAMYLCASSLAPVLNTEAFFGQGTRLTVV.

This clone appeared many times. The CDR3 is CASHSSNYGYTF. The DNA read from the CDR3 is TGTGCCAGCCACTCTTCTAACTATGGC. The chain recombines TRBV7-8 with TRBJ1-2; D gene ambiguous. The read falls 3 residues short of the CDR3 end, and the missing part is taken from the germline J gene. The CDR3 consists of 12 residues. CDR1 is SGHVS, CDR2 FQNEAQ, per germline. Between the trimmed V and J ends, which lost 8 bases and 0 bases, there was a span of 7 bases. Drawing the rest from reference TRBV7-8 and TRBJ1-2, the complete variable domain is GAGVSQSPRYKVAKRGQDVALRCDPISGHVSLFWYQQALGQGPEFLTYFQNEAQLDKSGLPSDRFFAERPEGSVSTLKIQRTQQEDSAVYLCASHSSNYGYTFGSGTRLTVV.

This clone appeared many times. The read finishes 3 residues shy of the CDR3 end, and the germline J gene is used to complete it. This chain uses TRBV30 with TRBJ2-2; possibly TRBD1 for D (6 bases). Germline V gene lookup returns CDR1 GTSNPN and CDR2 SVGIG (reference sequence). The CDR3 loop spans 17 amino acids. Trimming cost V 7 bases and J 6 bases, with 27 bases left between them. The CDR3 bases that were read are TGTGCCTACGCACCGCTCGGACAGCCATCATGGGCCGGGGAG. This gives the protein CAYAPLGQPSWAGE. The whole CDR3 is CAYAPLGQPSWAGELFF.

This clone has a count of ten or more. The read gets to within 3 residues of the CDR3 end, and the germline J gene fills in the rest. This sequence joins TRBV20-1 and TRBJ2-2, with 12 bases aligning to TRBD2. Germline lookup yields CDR1 DFQATT and CDR2 SNEGSKA (reference sequence). The CDR3 consists of 16 residues. With 3 bases clipped from V and 1 base from J, the junction kept 3 bases outside the gene matches. CDR3: CSASGLAGRNTGELFF. Incomplete CDR3 DNA: TGCAGTGCTAGTGGACTAGCGGGAAGGAACACCGGGGAG.

This clone occurred many times. Read sequence stops 3 residues before the CDR3 end, and the germline J gene provides the missing end. The rearrangement joins TRBV19 to TRBJ2-4; 7 bases are a match to TRBD2. Germline CDR1 LNHDA, CDR2 SQIVND (reference sequence). V lost 1 base to trimming and J lost 1 base; unmatched junction nucleotides: 1. The CDR3 extends over 15 amino acids. CDR3 loop: CASSIGTRAKNIQYF. Incomplete CDR3 DNA: TGTGCCAGTAGTATAGGGACTAGGGCCAAAAACATT.

Many counts were recorded for this clone. Sequencing ends 3 residues short of the CDR3 end; the germline J gene provides the rest. The gene calls are TRBV2 and TRBJ2-3; D perhaps matches TRBD2 (5 bases). In germline, CDR1 is SNHLY, CDR2 FYNNEI. The CDR3 length is 14 residues. Trimming shortened V by 3 bases and J by 4 bases, and 11 bases separated the two germline ends. CDR3 bases read: TGTGCCAGCAGTGAGTCTAGCCGGGCAGATACG. This codes for CASSESSRADT. The whole CDR3 region reads CASSESSRADTQYF.

Many counts were recorded for this clone. The part of the CDR3 DNA that was read is TGTGCCAGCTTAGCGGGAGCGGCCTACAATGAG. Translating it yields CASLAGAAYNE. In full, the CDR3 reads CASLAGAAYNEQFF. The chain couples TRBV28 to TRBJ2-1; 9 nucleotides line up with TRBD2. The read ends 3 residues before the CDR3 terminus; that terminus is restored from the germline J gene. Germline trimming cut 8 bases from V and 2 bases from J; bases unmatched to any gene: 4. Per the germline V gene, CDR1 is MDHEN and CDR2 is SYDVKM. This CDR3 is built from 14 residues.

At least ten counts were recorded for this clone. The CDR3 loop is CASSYQAVPSGNEQFF. CDR3 DNA (partial): TGTGCCAGTAGTTACCAAGCGGTTCCCTCGGGGAATGAG. This chain joins TRBV19 and TRBJ2-1; possible D gene TRBD2, 5 bases. The read ends 3 residues shy of where the CDR3 ends; the end is completed using the germline J gene. Germline CDR1 and CDR2: LNHDA and SQIVND (reference sequence). The CDR3 runs 16 residues. V was clipped by 5 bases and J by 7 bases, with 21 bases between them.